This is a list of T cell receptor beta chains from one sample in a study of CD8+ T cells in alopecia areata. Assay used: immunoSEQ multiplex PCR; TCRdb lists only in-frame clones, some missing. The sample holds about 76,000 clones, around 66% seen once. Specimen: CD8+ T cells sorted from blood, collected at week 24, from a patient treated with tofacitinib. These receptors were taken from a human donor with alopecia areata. Both conserved end residues are part of each CDR3. A D gene is named only where the DNA matches it firmly. Clone sizes are given selectively: once, few, many, or a class where the clone is expanded.

TRBJ2-1 | TRBV2 | TRBD2 | . | CASRTGTSDTIYNEQFF | TGTGCCAGCAGGACCGGGACTAGCGATACCATATACAATGAGCAGTTCTTC
TRBJ2-1 | TRBV28 | . | . | CASSLLKGNEQFF | TGTGCCAGCAGTTTATTGAAGGGCAATGAGCAGTTCTTC
TRBJ2-1 | TRBV7-6 | TRBD2 | . | CASSSVGMVTSGDQQFF | TGTGCCAGCAGCTCCGTAGGGATGGTGACTAGCGGAGACCAGCAGTTCTTC
TRBJ2-7 | TRBV4-3 | . | . | CASSQDWSSLEQYF | TGCGCCAGCAGCCAAGATTGGTCCAGCCTCGAGCAGTACTTC
TRBJ1-5 | TRBV27 | . | . | CASSSNGQSNQPQHF | TGTGCCAGCAGTTCGAACGGACAGTCCAATCAGCCCCAGCATTTT
TRBJ2-7 | TRBV7-9 | . | once | CASSVSAPHYEQYF | TGTGCCAGCAGCGTTAGCGCCCCTCACTACGAGCAGTACTTC
TRBJ2-7 | TRBV7-9 | . | few | CASSFGLVPYEQYF | TGTGCCAGCAGCTTCGGATTAGTTCCCTACGAGCAGTACTTC
TRBJ1-2 | TRBV5-6 | TRBD1 | . | CASSHIRDRVYGYTF | TGTGCCAGCAGCCACATCCGGGACAGGGTTTATGGCTACACCTTC
TRBJ2-1 | TRBV29-1 | . | . | CSVGGRTDGGSYNEQFF | TGCAGCGTTGGGGGTAGAACGGACGGCGGCTCCTACAATGAGCAGTTCTTC
TRBJ1-1 | TRBV5-1 | . | once | CASSPGSLLEAFF | TGCGCCAGCAGCCCGGGATCTCTACTTGAAGCTTTCTTT
TRBJ2-6 | TRBV6-6 | TRBD1 | few | CASKGQAPGANVLTF | TGTGCCAGCAAAGGACAGGCCCCCGGGGCCAACGTCCTGACTTTC
TRBJ2-7 | TRBV27 | . | few | CASRLGRQFSYEQYF | TGTGCCAGCAGGCTCGGACGCCAGTTCTCCTACGAGCAGTACTTC
TRBJ2-7 | TRBV6-5 | . | . | CASSYGSQGGNYEQYF | TGTGCCAGCAGTTACGGCTCGCAGGGGGGAAACTACGAGCAGTACTTC
TRBJ2-7 | TRBV7-2 | TRBD1 | . | CASSSKQGAWGDYEQYF | TGTGCCAGCAGCTCAAAGCAGGGGGCTTGGGGGGATTACGAGCAGTACTTC
TRBJ2-6 | TRBV19 | . | few | CASRGLGANVLTF | TGTGCCAGTAGGGGGTTGGGGGCCAACGTCCTGACTTTC
TRBJ2-3 | TRBV7-8 | . | once | CASSLTRGGRDLGAQYF | TGTGCCAGCAGCTTAACCCGGGGAGGCAGGGACTTAGGGGCGCAGTATTTT
TRBJ2-3 | TRBV7-9 | . | few | CASSSAHFSTDTQYF | TGTGCCAGCAGCTCGGCCCACTTTAGCACAGATACGCAGTATTTT
TRBJ2-1 | TRBV4-3 | . | . | CASSLGGYNEQFF | TGCGCCAGCAGCCTCGGCGGGTACAATGAGCAGTTCTTC
TRBJ2-1 | TRBV7-8 | . | . | CASSLARGPGNEQFF | TGTGCCAGCAGCTTAGCGCGGGGGCCTGGGAATGAGCAGTTCTTC
TRBJ1-2 | TRBV7-9 | . | . | CASSSPGRPNYGYTF | TGTGCCAGCAGCTCTCCGGGGCGTCCTAACTATGGCTACACCTTC
TRBJ2-1 | TRBV27 | . | . | CASGRPNEQFF | TGTGCCAGCGGGAGGCCCAATGAGCAGTTCTTC
TRBJ1-5 | TRBV2 | TRBD1 | . | CASSDGTGYSNQPQHF | TGTGCCAGCAGTGATGGGACAGGGTATAGCAATCAGCCCCAGCATTTT
TRBJ1-5 | TRBV7-9 | TRBD1 | . | CACSTGGNEQPQHF | TGTGCCTGCTCGACAGGGGGGAACGAACAGCCCCAGCATTTT
TRBJ2-7 | TRBV6-5 | TRBD2 | . | CASSYGLAGDHEQYF | TGTGCCAGCAGTTACGGGTTAGCGGGAGACCACGAGCAGTACTTC
TRBJ2-2 | TRBV7-9 | . | . | CAIPSVGMNTGELFF | TGTGCCATCCCTTCGGTGGGGATGAACACCGGGGAGCTGTTTTTT
TRBJ2-1 | TRBV19 | . | . | CASSPFRSNEQFF | TGTGCCAGTAGCCCCTTCCGATCCAATGAGCAGTTCTTC
TRBJ2-2 | TRBV7-2 | TRBD2 | . | CASSLAGFPGLGNTGELFF | TGTGCCAGCAGCTTAGCCGGCTTCCCGGGACTAGGGAACACCGGGGAGCTGTTTTTT